Listed here is a single T cell receptor beta chain. Method: immunoSEQ multiplex PCR; TCRdb's copy keeps in-frame clones and lacks some. The sample shows approximately 260,000 clones, 75% to 95% of them seen only once. These data are taken from a study of blood T cell repertoires in COVID-19. The age range of participants was about 18 to 95 years, with residence in about two dozen US areas. The CDR3 is 16 residues long. Trimming took 3 bases from V and 7 from J; bases not matched to a gene: 14. CDR1 MGHDK and CDR2 SYGVNS come from the germline V gene. The chain combines TRBV25-1 with TRBJ1-1; 7 nucleotides agree with TRBD1. Sequencing was carried out using PBMCs or T cells enriched from blood (not recorded which). This clonotype was sampled from a woman aged 18-29 years who had recovered from COVID-19. CDR3 amino acids: CASSEGGTVGFFEAFF. DNA of the CDR3: TGTGCCAGCAGTGAGGGCGGGACAGTTGGATTTTTTGAAGCTTTCTTT. Variable domain in full (rest from reference TRBV25-1 and TRBJ1-1): EADIYQTPRYLVIGTGKKITLECSQTMGHDKMYWYQQDPGMELHLIHYSYGVNSTEKGDLSSESTVSRIRTEHFPLTLESARPSHTSQYLCASSEGGTVGFFEAFFGQGTRLTVV.